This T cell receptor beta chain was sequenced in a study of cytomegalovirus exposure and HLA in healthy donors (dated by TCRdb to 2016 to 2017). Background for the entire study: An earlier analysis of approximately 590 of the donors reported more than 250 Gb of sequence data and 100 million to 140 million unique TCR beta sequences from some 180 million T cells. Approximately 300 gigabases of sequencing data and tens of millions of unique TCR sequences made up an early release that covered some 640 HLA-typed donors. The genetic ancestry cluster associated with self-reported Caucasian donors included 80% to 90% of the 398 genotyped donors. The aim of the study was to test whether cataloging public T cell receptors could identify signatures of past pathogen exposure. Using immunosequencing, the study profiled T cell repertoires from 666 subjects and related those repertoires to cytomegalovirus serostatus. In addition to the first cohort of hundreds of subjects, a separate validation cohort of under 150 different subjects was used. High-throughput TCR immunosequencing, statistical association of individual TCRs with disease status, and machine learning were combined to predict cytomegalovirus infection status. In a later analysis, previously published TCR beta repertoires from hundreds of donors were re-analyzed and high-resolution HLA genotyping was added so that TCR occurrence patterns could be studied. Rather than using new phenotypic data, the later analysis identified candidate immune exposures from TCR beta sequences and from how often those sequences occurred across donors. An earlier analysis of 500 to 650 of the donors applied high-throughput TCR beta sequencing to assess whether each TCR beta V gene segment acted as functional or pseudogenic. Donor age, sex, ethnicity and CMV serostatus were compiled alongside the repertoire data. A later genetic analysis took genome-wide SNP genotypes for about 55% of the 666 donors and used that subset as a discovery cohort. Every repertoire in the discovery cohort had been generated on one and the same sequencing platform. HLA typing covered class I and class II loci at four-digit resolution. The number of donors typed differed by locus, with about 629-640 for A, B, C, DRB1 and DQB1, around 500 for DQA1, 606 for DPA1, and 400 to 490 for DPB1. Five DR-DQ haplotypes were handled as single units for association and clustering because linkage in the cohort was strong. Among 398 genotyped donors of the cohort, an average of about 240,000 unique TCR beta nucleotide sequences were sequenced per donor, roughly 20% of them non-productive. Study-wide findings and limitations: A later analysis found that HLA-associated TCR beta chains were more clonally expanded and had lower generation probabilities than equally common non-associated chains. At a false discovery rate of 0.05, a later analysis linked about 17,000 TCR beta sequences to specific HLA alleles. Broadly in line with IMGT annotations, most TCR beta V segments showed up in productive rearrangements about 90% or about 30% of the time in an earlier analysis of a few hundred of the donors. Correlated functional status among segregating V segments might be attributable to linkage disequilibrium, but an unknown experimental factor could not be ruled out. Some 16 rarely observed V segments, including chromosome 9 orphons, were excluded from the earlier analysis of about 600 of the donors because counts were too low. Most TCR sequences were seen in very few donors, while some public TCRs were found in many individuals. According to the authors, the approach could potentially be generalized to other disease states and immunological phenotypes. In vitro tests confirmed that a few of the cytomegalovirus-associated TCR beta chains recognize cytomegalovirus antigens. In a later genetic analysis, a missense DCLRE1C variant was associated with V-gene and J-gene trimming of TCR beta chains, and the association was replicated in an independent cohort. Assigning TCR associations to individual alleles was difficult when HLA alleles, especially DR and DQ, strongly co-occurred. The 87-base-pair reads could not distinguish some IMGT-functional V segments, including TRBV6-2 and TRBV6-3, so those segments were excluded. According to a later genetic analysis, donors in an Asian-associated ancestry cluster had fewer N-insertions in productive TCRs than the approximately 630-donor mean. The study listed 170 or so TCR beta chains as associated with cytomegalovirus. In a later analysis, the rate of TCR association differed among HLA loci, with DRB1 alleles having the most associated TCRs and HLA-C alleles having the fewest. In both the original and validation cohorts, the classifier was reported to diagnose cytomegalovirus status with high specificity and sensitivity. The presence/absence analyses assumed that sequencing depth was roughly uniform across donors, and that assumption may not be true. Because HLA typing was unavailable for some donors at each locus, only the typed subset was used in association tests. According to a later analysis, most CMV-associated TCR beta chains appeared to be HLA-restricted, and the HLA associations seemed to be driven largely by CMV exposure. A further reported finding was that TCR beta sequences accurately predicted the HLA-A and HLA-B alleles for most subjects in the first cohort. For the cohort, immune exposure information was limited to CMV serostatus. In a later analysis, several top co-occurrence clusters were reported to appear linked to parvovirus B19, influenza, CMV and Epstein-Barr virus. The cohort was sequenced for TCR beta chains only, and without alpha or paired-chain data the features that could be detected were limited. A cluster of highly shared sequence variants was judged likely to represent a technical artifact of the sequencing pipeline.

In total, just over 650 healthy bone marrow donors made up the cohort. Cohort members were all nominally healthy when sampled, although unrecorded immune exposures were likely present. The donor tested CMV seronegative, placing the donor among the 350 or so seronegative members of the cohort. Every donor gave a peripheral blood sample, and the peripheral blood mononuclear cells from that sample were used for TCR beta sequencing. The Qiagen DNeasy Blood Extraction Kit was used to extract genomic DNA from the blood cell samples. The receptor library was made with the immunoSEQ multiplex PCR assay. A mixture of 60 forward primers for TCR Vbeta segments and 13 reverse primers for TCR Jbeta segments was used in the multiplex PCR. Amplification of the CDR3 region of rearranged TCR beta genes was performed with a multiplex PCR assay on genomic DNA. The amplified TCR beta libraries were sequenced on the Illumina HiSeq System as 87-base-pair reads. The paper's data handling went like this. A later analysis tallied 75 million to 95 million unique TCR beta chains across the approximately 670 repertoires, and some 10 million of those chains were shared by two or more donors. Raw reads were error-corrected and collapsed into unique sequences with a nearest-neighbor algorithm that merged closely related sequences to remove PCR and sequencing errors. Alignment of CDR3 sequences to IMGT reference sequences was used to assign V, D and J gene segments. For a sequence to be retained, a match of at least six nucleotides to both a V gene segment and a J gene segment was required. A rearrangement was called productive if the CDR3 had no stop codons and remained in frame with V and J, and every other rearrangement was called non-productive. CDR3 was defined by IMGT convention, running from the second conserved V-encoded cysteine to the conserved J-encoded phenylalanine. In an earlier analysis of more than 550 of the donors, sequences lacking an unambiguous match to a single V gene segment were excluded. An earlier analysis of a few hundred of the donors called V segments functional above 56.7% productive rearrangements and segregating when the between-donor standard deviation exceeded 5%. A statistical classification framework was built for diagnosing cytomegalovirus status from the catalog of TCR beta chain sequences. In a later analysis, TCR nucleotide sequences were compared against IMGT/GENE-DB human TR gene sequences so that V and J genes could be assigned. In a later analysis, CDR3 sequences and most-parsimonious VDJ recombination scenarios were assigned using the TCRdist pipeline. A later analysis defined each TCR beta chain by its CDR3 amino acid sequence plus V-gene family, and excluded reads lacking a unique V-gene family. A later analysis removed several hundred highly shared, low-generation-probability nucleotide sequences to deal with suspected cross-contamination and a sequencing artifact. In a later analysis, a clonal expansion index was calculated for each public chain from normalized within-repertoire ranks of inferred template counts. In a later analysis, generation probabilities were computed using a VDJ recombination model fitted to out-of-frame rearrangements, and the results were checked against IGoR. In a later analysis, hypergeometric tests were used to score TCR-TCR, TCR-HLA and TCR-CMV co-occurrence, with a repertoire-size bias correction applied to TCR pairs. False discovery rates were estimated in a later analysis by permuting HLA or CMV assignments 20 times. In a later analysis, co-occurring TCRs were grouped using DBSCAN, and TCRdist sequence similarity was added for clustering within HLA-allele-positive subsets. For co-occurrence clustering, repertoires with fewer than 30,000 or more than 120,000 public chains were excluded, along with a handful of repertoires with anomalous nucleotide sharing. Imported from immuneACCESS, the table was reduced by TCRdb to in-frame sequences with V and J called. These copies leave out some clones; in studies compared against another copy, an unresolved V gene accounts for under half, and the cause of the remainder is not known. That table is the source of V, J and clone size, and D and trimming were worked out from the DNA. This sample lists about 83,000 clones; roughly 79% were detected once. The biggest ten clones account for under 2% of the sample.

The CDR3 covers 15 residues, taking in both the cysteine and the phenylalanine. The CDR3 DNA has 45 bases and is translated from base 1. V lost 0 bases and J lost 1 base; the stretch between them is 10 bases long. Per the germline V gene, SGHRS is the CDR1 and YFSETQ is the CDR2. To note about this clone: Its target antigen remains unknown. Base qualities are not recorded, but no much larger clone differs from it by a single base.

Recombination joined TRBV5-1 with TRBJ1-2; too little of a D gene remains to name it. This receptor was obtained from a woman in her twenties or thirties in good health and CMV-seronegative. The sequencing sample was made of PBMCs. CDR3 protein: CASSLAIDNNYGYTF. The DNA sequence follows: TGCGCCAGCAGCTTGGCCATAGACAATAACTATGGCTACACCTTC.